What follows describes a single T cell receptor (beta chain). No antigen is known for it. This entry is derived from a study of CD8 T cells in ankylosing spondylitis. Overall study results and limits: Past research had described some motif variants in reactive arthritis synovial fluid and blood. Seemingly distinctive of ankylosing spondylitis blood was a TCR beta motif formed by eight highly homologous variants. Reportedly, significant enrichment of disease-linked clones occurred in matched ankylosing spondylitis synovial fluid.

From germline, CDR1 is SGDLS and CDR2 YYNGEE. Trimming took 0 bases from V and 5 from J; bases not matched to a gene: 10. The length of the CDR3 is 17 residues. Each TCR beta library was made by quantitative 5'-RACE that incorporated molecular barcodes. TCRdb independently ran MiXCR on the 5' RACE reads; one entry per CDR3 protein. The repertoire consists of hundreds of thousands of distinct CDR3 sequences, with approximately 16% occurring once and the leading ten covering roughly 46%. Source material: blood, either unsorted or a sorted T cell fraction (not recorded which). This chain uses TRBV9 with TRBJ2-5; 10 bases are shared with TRBD2. The receptor was isolated from a male donor with ankylosing spondylitis. This CDR3 reads CASSVGTSGPHGETQYF. In DNA form, the CDR3 reads TGTGCCAGCAGCGTAGGGACTAGCGGACCCCATGGGGAGACCCAGTACTTC. The variable domain in full, with the rest retrieved from reference TRBV9 and TRBJ2-5, is DSGVTQTPKHLITATGQRVTLRCSPRSGDLSVYWYQQSLDQGLQFLIQYYNGEERAKGNILERFSAQQFPDLHSELNLSSLELGDSALYFCASSVGTSGPHGETQYFGPGTRLLVL.